These T cell receptor beta chains were read from a single sample in a study of control samples from healthy donors and cancer patients. Using immunoSEQ multiplex PCR, the repertoire was profiled, and TCRdb retains in-frame clones only, with some absent. Here the sample spans 150,000 to 200,000 clones, roughly 90% being singletons. Sequencing was performed on blood. The receptor source for this set is a woman aged 25 to 39 in good health. The conserved cysteine and the conserved F or W are not part of the CDR3 here. Fields, in order: V gene, J gene, CDR3 protein.

V gene: TRBV7-2; J gene: TRBJ1-5; CDR3 protein: ASSTLGQGNQPQH
V gene: TRBV5-4; J gene: TRBJ2-7; CDR3 protein: ASGIGGRALEQY
V gene: TRBV24-1; J gene: TRBJ1-2; CDR3 protein: ATSDYDRGVYGYT
V gene: TRBV5-4; J gene: TRBJ2-1; CDR3 protein: ASSLGLAGNEQF
V gene: TRBV5-6; J gene: TRBJ2-5; CDR3 protein: ASSEAGARETQY
V gene: TRBV19; J gene: TRBJ2-2; CDR3 protein: ASKTGEDTGELF
V gene: TRBV5-6; J gene: TRBJ1-1; CDR3 protein: ASSQGGTEAF
V gene: TRBV15; J gene: TRBJ2-6; CDR3 protein: ATGIGSGANVLT
V gene: TRBV6-5; J gene: TRBJ1-1; CDR3 protein: ASSYGVGEAF
V gene: TRBV15; J gene: TRBJ2-5; CDR3 protein: ATSRVAEETQY
V gene: TRBV9; J gene: TRBJ2-2; CDR3 protein: ASSAIAGVLTGELF
V gene: TRBV6-6; J gene: TRBJ1-3; CDR3 protein: ASSYMAAGNTIY
V gene: TRBV28; J gene: TRBJ2-3; CDR3 protein: ASSSSGSSGPSTDTQY
V gene: TRBV27; J gene: TRBJ2-7; CDR3 protein: ASSLSGLAYSYEQY
V gene: TRBV4-2; J gene: TRBJ2-7; CDR3 protein: ASSPRRGDEQY
V gene: TRBV6-1; J gene: TRBJ1-4; CDR3 protein: ASSEQGVTNEKLF
V gene: TRBV5-6; J gene: TRBJ2-3; CDR3 protein: ASSLGEMWSTDTQY
V gene: TRBV6-1; J gene: TRBJ2-5; CDR3 protein: ASSEGTGNYGTQY
V gene: TRBV27; J gene: TRBJ2-7; CDR3 protein: ASSSGVYEQY
V gene: TRBV10-3; J gene: TRBJ1-1; CDR3 protein: AITQRGGNTEAF
V gene: TRBV28; J gene: TRBJ2-7; CDR3 protein: ASTDRDRVYEQY
V gene: TRBV28; J gene: TRBJ1-4; CDR3 protein: ASSLGGLREKLF
V gene: TRBV6-5; J gene: TRBJ2-2; CDR3 protein: ASRGLAVNTGELF
V gene: TRBV6-5; J gene: TRBJ1-2; CDR3 protein: ASKMGYGYT
V gene: TRBV11-2; J gene: TRBJ2-5; CDR3 protein: ASSLLSALSGETQY
V gene: TRBV2; J gene: TRBJ1-2; CDR3 protein: ASSVSIGLANYGYT
V gene: TRBV9; J gene: TRBJ2-3; CDR3 protein: ASSVGGGGVLDTQY
V gene: TRBV5-1; J gene: TRBJ1-6; CDR3 protein: ASSLPGTDFVDLH
V gene: TRBV19; J gene: TRBJ1-6; CDR3 protein: ASNDRGYNSPLH
V gene: TRBV13; J gene: TRBJ2-1; CDR3 protein: ASSPGLAGGNEQF
V gene: TRBV2; J gene: TRBJ1-2; CDR3 protein: ASSEQNRGRDGYT
V gene: TRBV15; J gene: TRBJ2-5; CDR3 protein: ATSGRQGWSETQY
V gene: TRBV3-1/TRBV3-2; J gene: TRBJ2-7; CDR3 protein: ASSQAGGSYEQY
V gene: TRBV5-1; J gene: TRBJ2-3; CDR3 protein: ASSLVPAGASTDTQY
V gene: TRBV5-4; J gene: TRBJ1-2; CDR3 protein: ASSSPTPGTNYGYT
V gene: TRBV5-4; J gene: TRBJ1-2; CDR3 protein: AIRHLGGGDYGYT
V gene: TRBV30; J gene: TRBJ1-5; CDR3 protein: AWSNRGDQPQH
V gene: TRBV4-1; J gene: TRBJ2-3; CDR3 protein: ASSQDIRETFTDTQY
V gene: TRBV6-5; J gene: TRBJ2-7; CDR3 protein: ASSYSRTYEQY
V gene: TRBV13; J gene: TRBJ1-3; CDR3 protein: ASSLGTWTIY
V gene: TRBV9; J gene: TRBJ2-1; CDR3 protein: ASSVAGTSGYNEQF
V gene: TRBV20-1; J gene: TRBJ2-3; CDR3 protein: SAPRADTQY
V gene: TRBV9; J gene: TRBJ1-4; CDR3 protein: ASSVEGATNEKLF
V gene: TRBV28; J gene: TRBJ2-7; CDR3 protein: ASSLGSTFYEQY
V gene: TRBV7-9; J gene: TRBJ1-2; CDR3 protein: ASSLSSYGIRGYT
V gene: TRBV5-1; J gene: TRBJ2-1; CDR3 protein: ASSLGQGAYNEQF